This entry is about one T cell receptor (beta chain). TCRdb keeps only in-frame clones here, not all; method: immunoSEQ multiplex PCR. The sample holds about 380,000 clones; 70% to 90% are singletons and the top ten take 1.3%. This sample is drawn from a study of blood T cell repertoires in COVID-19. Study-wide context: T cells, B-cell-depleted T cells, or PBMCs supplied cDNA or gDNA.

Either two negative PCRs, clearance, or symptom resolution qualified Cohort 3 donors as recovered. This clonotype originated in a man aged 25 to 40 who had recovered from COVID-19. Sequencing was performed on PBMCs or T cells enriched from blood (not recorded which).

CDR3 protein: CASRGTGGSPLHF. In DNA, the CDR3 is TGTGCCAGCAGGGGGACAGGGGGTTCACCCCTCCACTTT. The chain recombines TRBV2 with TRBJ1-6; 11 bases agree with TRBD1. Germline CDR1 and CDR2: SNHLY and FYNNEI. The CDR3 consists of 13 residues. Losses at the gene ends were 6 bases for V and 9 bases for J; bases not matched to a gene: 1.